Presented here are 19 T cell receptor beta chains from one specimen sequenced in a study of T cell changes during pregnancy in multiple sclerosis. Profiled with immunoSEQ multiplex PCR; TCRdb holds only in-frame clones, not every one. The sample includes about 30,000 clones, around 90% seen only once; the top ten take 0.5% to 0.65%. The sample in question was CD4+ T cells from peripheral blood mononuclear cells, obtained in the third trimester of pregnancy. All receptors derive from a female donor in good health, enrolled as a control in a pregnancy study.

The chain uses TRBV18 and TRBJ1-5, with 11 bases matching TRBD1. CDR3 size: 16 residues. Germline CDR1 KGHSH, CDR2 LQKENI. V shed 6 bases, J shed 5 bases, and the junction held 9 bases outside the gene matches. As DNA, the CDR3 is TGTGCCAGCTCGCGACTTCCGGGACAGGGGGATCAGCCCCAGCATTTT. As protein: CASSRLPGQGDQPQHF.

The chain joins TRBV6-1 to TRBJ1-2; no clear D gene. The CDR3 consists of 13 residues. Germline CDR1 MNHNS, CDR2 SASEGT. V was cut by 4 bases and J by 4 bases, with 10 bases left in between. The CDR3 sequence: CASSVRQFYGYTF. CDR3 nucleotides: TGTGCCAGCAGTGTGCGGCAGTTCTATGGCTACACCTTC.

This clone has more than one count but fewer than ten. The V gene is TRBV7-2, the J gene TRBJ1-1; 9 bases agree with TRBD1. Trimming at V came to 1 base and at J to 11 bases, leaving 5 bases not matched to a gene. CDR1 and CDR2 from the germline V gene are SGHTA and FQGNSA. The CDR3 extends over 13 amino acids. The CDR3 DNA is TGTGCCAGCAGCTTAGGGGACAGGGCGGTTGCTTTCTTT. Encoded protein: CASSLGDRAVAFF.

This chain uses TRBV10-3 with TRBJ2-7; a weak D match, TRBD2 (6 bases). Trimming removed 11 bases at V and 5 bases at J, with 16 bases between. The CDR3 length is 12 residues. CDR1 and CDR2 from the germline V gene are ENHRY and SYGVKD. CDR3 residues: CAAGGAYNEQYF. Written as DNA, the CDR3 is TGTGCCGCCGGGGGAGCGTACAACGAGCAGTACTTC.

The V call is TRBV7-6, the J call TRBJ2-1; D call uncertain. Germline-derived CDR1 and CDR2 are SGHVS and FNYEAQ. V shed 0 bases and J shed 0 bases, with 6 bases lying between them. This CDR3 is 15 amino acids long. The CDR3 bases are TGTGCCAGCAGCTTAGCCCAGTCCTCCTACAATGAGCAGTTCTTC. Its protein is CASSLAQSSYNEQFF. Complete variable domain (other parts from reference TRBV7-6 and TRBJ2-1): GAGVSQSPRYKVTKRGQDVALRCDPISGHVSLYWYRQALGQGPEFLTYFNYEAQQDKSGLPNDRFSAERPEGSISTLTIQRTEQRDSAMYRCASSLAQSSYNEQFFGPGTRLTVL.

The CDR3 region is CAWRRGLAGEGYNEQFF. In DNA form, the CDR3 reads TGTGCCTGGAGAAGGGGACTAGCGGGAGAGGGGTACAATGAGCAGTTCTTC. The V call is TRBV30, the J call TRBJ2-1; 14 bases line up with TRBD2. The CDR3 spans 17 residues. CDR1 and CDR2 (germline): GTSNPN, SVGIG (reference sequence). Trimming at V came to 3 bases and at J to 4 bases, leaving 8 bases not matched to a gene.

DNA of the CDR3: TGTGCCAGCAGCTCCAGGGGATTAACTAATGAAAAACTGTTTTTT. This sequence encodes CASSSRGLTNEKLFF. The V and J genes are TRBV11-2 and TRBJ1-4, with a possible D match to TRBD1 (6 bases). CDR1 is SGHAT and CDR2 is FQNNGV in the germline V gene. Deletions cut 4 bases from V and 1 base from J, with 10 bases between. The CDR3 has 15 amino acids. Using reference TRBV11-2 and TRBJ1-4 for the parts outside the CDR3, the full variable domain is EAGVAQSPRYKIIEKRQSVAFWCNPISGHATLYWYQQILGQGPKLLIQFQNNGVVDDSQLPKDRFSAERLKGVDSTLKIQPAKLEDSAVYLCASSSRGLTNEKLFFGSGTQLSVL.

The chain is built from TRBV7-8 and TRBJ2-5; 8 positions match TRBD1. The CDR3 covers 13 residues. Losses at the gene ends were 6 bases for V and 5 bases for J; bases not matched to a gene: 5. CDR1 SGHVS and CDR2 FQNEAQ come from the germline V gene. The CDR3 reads CASRPTGAETQYF. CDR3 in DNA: TGTGCCAGCAGACCGACAGGGGCTGAGACCCAGTACTTC.

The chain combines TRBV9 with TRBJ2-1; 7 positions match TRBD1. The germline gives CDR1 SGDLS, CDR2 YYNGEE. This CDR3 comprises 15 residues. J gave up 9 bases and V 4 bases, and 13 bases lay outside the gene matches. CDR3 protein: CASSPQIASGGEQFF. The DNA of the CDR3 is TGTGCCAGCAGCCCCCAGATAGCATCAGGGGGTGAGCAGTTCTTC.

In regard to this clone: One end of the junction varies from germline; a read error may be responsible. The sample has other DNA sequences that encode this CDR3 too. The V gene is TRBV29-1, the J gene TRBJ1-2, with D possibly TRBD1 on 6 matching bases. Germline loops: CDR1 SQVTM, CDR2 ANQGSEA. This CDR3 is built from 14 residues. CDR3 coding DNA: TGCAGCGTTGAACGGCCAGGGGAACCCTATGGCTATACCTTC. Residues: CSVERPGEPYGYTF. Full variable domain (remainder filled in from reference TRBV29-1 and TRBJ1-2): SAVISQKPSRDICQRGTSLTIQCQVDSQVTMMFWYRQQPGQSLTLIATANQGSEATYESGFVIDKFPISRPNLTFSTLTVSNMSPEDSSIYLCSVERPGEPYGYTFGSGTRLTVV.

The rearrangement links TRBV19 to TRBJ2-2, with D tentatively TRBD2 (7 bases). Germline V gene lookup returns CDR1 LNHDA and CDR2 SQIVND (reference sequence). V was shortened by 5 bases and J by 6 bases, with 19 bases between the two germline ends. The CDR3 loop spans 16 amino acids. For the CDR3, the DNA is TGTGCCAGTAGTTCCCCAAGTAGGGGGGGAGCCGGGGAGCTGTTTTTT. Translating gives CASSSPSRGGAGELFF.

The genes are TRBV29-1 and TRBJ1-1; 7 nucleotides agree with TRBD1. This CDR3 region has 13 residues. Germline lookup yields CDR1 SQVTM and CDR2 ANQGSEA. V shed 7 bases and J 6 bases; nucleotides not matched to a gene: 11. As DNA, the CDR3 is TGCAGCGGACAGGGAGGTGGGTCGGCTGAAGCTTTCTTT. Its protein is CSGQGGGSAEAFF.

The CDR3 DNA follows: TGCGCCAGCAGCCAAGAAGTGTGGGGGGGCCGGGGTTTAGCCCAGTACTTC. Amino acid sequence: CASSQEVWGGRGLAQYF. The chain recombines TRBV4-3 with TRBJ2-5; D may be TRBD2 (7 bases). The V gene's germline CDR1 is LGHNA and CDR2 YSLEER. The CDR3 is 17 residues long. Trimming shortened V by 0 bases and J by 9 bases, and 23 bases separated the two germline ends.

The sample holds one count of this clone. The DNA of the CDR3 is TGTGCCAGCAGCTTATCGAGTGAAGCTTTCTTT. Protein product: CASSLSSEAFF. The rearrangement links TRBV11-3 to TRBJ1-1, with D unresolved. V was pared by 2 bases and J by 7 bases, with 5 bases between. Germline V gene lookup returns CDR1 SGHNT and CDR2 YENEEA. The CDR3 runs 11 residues.

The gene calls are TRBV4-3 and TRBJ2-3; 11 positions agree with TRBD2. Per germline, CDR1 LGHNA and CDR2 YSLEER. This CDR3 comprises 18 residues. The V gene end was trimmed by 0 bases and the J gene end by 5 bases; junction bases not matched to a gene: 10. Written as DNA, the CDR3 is TGCGCCAGCAGCCAAGAACTATTACTAGCGGGGGTGGAAGATACGCAGTATTTT. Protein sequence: CASSQELLLAGVEDTQYF.

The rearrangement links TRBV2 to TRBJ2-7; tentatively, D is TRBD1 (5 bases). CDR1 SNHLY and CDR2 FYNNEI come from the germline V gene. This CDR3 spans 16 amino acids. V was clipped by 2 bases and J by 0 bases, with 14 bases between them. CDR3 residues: CASSEPRQRNSYEQYF. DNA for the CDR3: TGTGCCAGCAGTGAACCCAGACAGAGAAACTCCTACGAGCAGTACTTC.

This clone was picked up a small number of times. The chain's CDR3 is CASSSGFGRQRLNYGYTF. The CDR3 coding sequence is TGTGCCAGCAGCTCTGGTTTCGGGAGGCAAAGACTTAACTATGGCTACACCTTC. The chain couples TRBV5-5 to TRBJ1-2; D remains ambiguous. With 3 bases removed from V and 1 base from J, the gap between germline ends came to 22 bases. Per germline, CDR1 SGHKS and CDR2 YYEKEE (reference sequence). The CDR3 length is 18 residues.

The CDR3, as DNA: TGTGCCAGCAATCCAACCGGGACAGCGGATTCACCCCTCCACTTT. Encoded protein: CASNPTGTADSPLHF. The chain has TRBV9 and TRBJ1-6; 7 bases are shared with TRBD1. This CDR3 region has 15 residues. Per germline, CDR1 SGDLS and CDR2 YYNGEE. The V and J ends lost 6 bases and 8 bases, in that order; junction bases with no gene match: 11.

This CDR3 reads CASTSTSSKVSNEQFF. The CDR3 bases are TGTGCCAGCACTTCTACTAGCTCAAAAGTCTCCAATGAGCAGTTCTTC. The gene calls are TRBV2 and TRBJ2-1, with D tentatively TRBD2 (6 bases). V was clipped by 7 bases and J by 6 bases, with 22 bases between them. The CDR3 covers 16 residues. Per the germline V gene, CDR1 is SNHLY and CDR2 is FYNNEI.